This T cell receptor beta chain comes out of a study of T cells in Graves' hyperthyroidism and ophthalmopathy. Turning to the study itself: Before treatment of any kind, peripheral blood was taken at initial diagnosis. Study-wide results and caveats: In the blood, most expanded thyroid clonotypes above 0.001 appeared as well.

There were TCR beta CDR3 regions amplified from RNA transcripts. Using the HTBI primer set, a first-round RT-PCR was run on the TCR CDR3. TCRdb redid the calling of the multiplex PCR reads with MiXCR, one entry per CDR3 protein. Of under 350,000 distinct CDR3 sequences listed, around 15% are singletons. In the case of this clonotype: Its antigen is still unknown. One end of the junction is discordant with germline, which a read error may explain.

This CDR3 spans 16 amino acids. Germline CDR1 and CDR2: SGHRS and YFSETQ. The cohort's ophthalmopathy patients, a group with duration under 3 months, had a Clinical Activity Score of at least 3 and a NOSPECS grade of at least 4. Patients were excluded because of uncontrolled infection, other autoimmune disease, pregnancy or lactation. J is TRBJ2-1 and V is TRBV5-1; 8 positions match TRBD2. This receptor was obtained from a woman aged 55-69 years with Graves' ophthalmopathy. What was sequenced was blood. CDR3 loop: CAISLADSGNSYEQFF. The CDR3 nucleotides are TGCGCCATCAGCTTGGCCGATAGCGGGAACTCCTACGAGCAGTTCTTC. The variable domain in full, with the rest retrieved from reference TRBV5-1 and TRBJ2-1, is KAGVTQTPRYLIKTRGQQVTLSCSPISGHRSVSWYQQTPGQGLQFLFEYFSETQRNKGNFPGRFSGRQFSNSRSEMNVSTLELGDSALYLCAISLADSGNSYEQFFGPGTRLTVL.